The entry below describes one T cell receptor beta chain. V was shortened by 1 base and J by 0 bases, with 19 bases between the two germline ends. CDR3 length: 19 amino acids. Germline CDR1 SGHVS, CDR2 FQNEAQ. Clones were read by immunoSEQ multiplex PCR, and TCRdb kept only the in-frame ones, dropping some. Of 100,000 to 150,000 clones in the sample, 92% were seen once. This record comes from a study of control samples from healthy donors and cancer patients. The J gene is TRBJ1-5, the V gene TRBV7-8; no clear D. This clonotype was obtained from a woman between 45 and 60 years old in good health. Material for sequencing was blood. The CDR3 spells CASSLVGRRSGYSNQPQHF. The CDR3 DNA reads as TGTGCCAGCAGCTTAGTAGGCAGGAGGTCGGGGTATAGCAATCAGCCCCAGCATTTT.